This T cell receptor beta chain is from a study of cytomegalovirus exposure and HLA in healthy donors. This PCR relied on a set of 60 Vbeta primers and 13 Jbeta primers. Some clones are missing from TCRdb's copy, which holds only in-frame ones; the method was immunoSEQ multiplex PCR. The sample consists of a few hundred thousand clones, roughly 70% of them appearing once. The clonotype originates from a woman aged 25-40 years in good health and CMV-seronegative. Sequenced material: PBMCs.

CDR3 residues: CASSLGLAGGRPYEQYF. The CDR3 nucleotides are TGTGCCAGTAGTCTGGGACTAGCGGGAGGAAGACCCTACGAGCAGTACTTC. The chain links TRBV19 to TRBJ2-5; 15 bases are shared with TRBD2. The better agreement between TRBJ2-7 and the DNA end casts doubt on the J call. Germline V CDR1 and CDR2: LNHDA, SQIVND (reference sequence). The CDR3 runs 17 residues.